Included here is one T cell receptor (beta chain) sequence, with context. Using its own MiXCR run on the 5' RACE reads, TCRdb lists one record per CDR3 protein. This sample has 450,000 to 650,000 distinct CDR3 sequences, with around a fifth found just once. The sample originates from a study of T cells after yellow fever vaccination. About the research overall: Preparation of fractions with low cell numbers was performed using SMART-Seq v4 Ultra Low Input.

The ends lost 4 bases at V and 7 bases at J; junction bases unmatched: 9. Germline V lookup: CDR1 KGHSH, CDR2 LQKENI. CDR3 length equals 15 residues. The sequence came from a man aged 18 to 30 who received the YFV17D yellow fever vaccine. The sequencing used PBMCs, collected about 21 days after the first yellow fever vaccination. The gene calls are TRBV18 and TRBJ2-1; TRBD1 matches at 8 bases. Written as DNA, the CDR3 is TGTGCCAGCTCACACGGACAGGGACAAGATAATGAGCAGTTCTTC. This gives the protein CASSHGQGQDNEQFF. Drawing the rest from reference TRBV18 and TRBJ2-1, the complete variable domain is NAGVMQNPRHLVRRRGQEARLRCSPMKGHSHVYWYRQLPEEGLKFMVYLQKENIIDESGMPKERFSAEFPKEGPSILRIQQVVRGDSAAYFCASSHGQGQDNEQFFGPGTRLTVL.